Described below is a single T cell receptor beta chain sequence and its context. Its cognate antigen is unknown. PCR involved 60 Vbeta and 13 Jbeta primers. Study processing details: Around 11 million shared chains were among the approximately 76 million unique TCR beta chains that a later analysis counted. Sequencing used immunoSEQ multiplex PCR; TCRdb keeps in-frame clones, though not all of them. V and J calls and clone size follow that table, whereas D and trimming were derived from the DNA. The repertoire holds 160,000 or so clones, with about 78% as singletons. CDR1 and CDR2 from the germline V gene are MNHEY and SVGAGI. The CDR3 totals 14 residues. V lost 10 bases to trimming and J lost 2 bases; unmatched junction nucleotides: 10. All the people who gave samples were healthy bone marrow donors. The data stem from a study of cytomegalovirus exposure and HLA in healthy donors. Notes on the study in general: Later analysis reportedly placed an Asian-associated ancestry cluster below the approximately 700-donor mean in N-insertions. Within an earlier analysis, most TCR beta V segments proved productive either about 90% or about 30% of the time.

The chain carries TRBV6-5 and TRBJ2-5; TRBD2 matches 7 bases. The sequence came from a man aged 60 to 69 in good health and CMV-seronegative. The sequenced material came from PBMCs. The chain's CDR3 is CATHPVGGQETQYF. The CDR3 coding sequence is TGTGCCACGCATCCGGTGGGGGGGCAAGAGACCCAGTACTTC.